This T cell receptor beta chain originates from a study of OX40 agonist ivuxolimab in advanced cancers. Study conclusions and caveats: Within 6 weeks, CD4+ and CD8+ blood T cells expanded clonally at 0.1 to 3.0 mg/kg.

Germline V gene lookup returns CDR1 KGHSH and CDR2 LQKENI. The CDR3 has 16 residues. Trimming pared 2 bases from V and 4 bases from J, leaving 17 bases between. Sequencing used immunoSEQ multiplex PCR; TCRdb keeps in-frame clones, though not all of them. The sample has about 81,000 clones; approximately 90% are singletons. With respect to this clone: The antigen remains undetermined.

The receptor's source is an adult with an advanced solid tumor such as melanoma, head and neck, liver or kidney cancer. This chain connects TRBV18 to TRBJ2-5; tentatively, D is TRBD1 (7 bases). Sequences were derived from CD4+ or CD8+ T cells sorted from blood, sampled in a trial of the OX40 agonist ivuxolimab. CDR3 nucleotides: TGTGCCAGCTCACCAGGTCAGGGGGGCGTTGGAGAGACCCAGTACTTC. Its translation is CASSPGQGGVGETQYF.